One and the same sample provided the 29 T cell receptor beta chains below, sequenced in a study of identical twins. MiXCR, applied by TCRdb to the 5' RACE reads, yields one record per CDR3 protein. The sample records roughly 490,000 distinct CDR3 sequences, roughly an eighth being singletons. These same data were also listed under a study on yellow fever vaccine responses in identical twins.

The sample consisted of CD4+ T cells sorted from blood. The receptors stem from a woman aged 18-29 years in good health.

In this sample, this clonotype turned up many times. V is TRBV6-2 or TRBV6-3 and J is TRBJ2-5, with D possibly TRBD1 on 6 matching bases. The germline gives CDR1 MNHEY, CDR2 SVGEGT. Trimming took 2 bases from V and 2 from J, leaving 12 bases between them. This CDR3 is built from 15 residues. The CDR3 here is CASSYAGTPQETQYF. The CDR3 nucleotides read TGTGCCAGCAGTTACGCCGGGACACCACAAGAGACCCAGTACTTC.

The rearrangement links TRBV5-6 to TRBJ1-1, with TRBD1 identical over 7 bases. The germline V gene has CDR1 SGHDT and CDR2 YYEEEE. This CDR3 has 15 amino acids. J was trimmed by 1 base and V by 3 bases; bases with no gene match: 6. The CDR3 loop is CASSSTGERNTEAFF. The CDR3 DNA is TGTGCCAGCAGCTCCACAGGGGAGAGGAACACTGAAGCTTTCTTT.

This rearrangement joins TRBV2 to TRBJ2-5, with 12 bases identical to TRBD1. The V gene end was trimmed by 6 bases and the J gene end by 2 bases; junction bases not matched to a gene: 4. Germline V gene sequence: CDR1 SNHLY, CDR2 FYNNEI. The CDR3 has 15 residues. This chain's CDR3 is CASRGQGAKQETQYF. The CDR3 region has the DNA TGTGCCAGCAGGGGACAGGGGGCTAAACAAGAGACCCAGTACTTC.

This chain links TRBV7-9 with TRBJ2-2; no firm D call. Germline CDR1 SEHNR, CDR2 FQNEAQ (reference sequence). The V end was cut by 3 bases, the J end by 5 bases, with 13 bases between. CDR3 size: 15 residues. Here the CDR3 DNA reads TGTGCCAGCAGCTTTAGCCGCGCTAGGACCGGGGAGCTGTTTTTT. It codes for CASSFSRARTGELFF.

This clonotype showed up many times. The chain joins TRBV27 to TRBJ2-7; D gene ambiguous. V was shortened by 3 bases and J by 2 bases, with 8 bases between the two germline ends. Per the germline V gene, CDR1 is MNHEY and CDR2 is SMNVEV (reference sequence). CDR3 length: 13 residues. The CDR3 is CASSFAGTYEQYF. The CDR3 DNA sequence: TGTGCCAGCAGTTTTGCTGGAACCTACGAGCAGTACTTC.

The chain joins TRBV20-1 to TRBJ2-1; TRBD2 agrees at 7 bases. The CDR3 contains 13 residues. V dropped 3 bases and J dropped 4; count of bases not matched to a gene: 3. CDR1 and CDR2 (germline): DFQATT, SNEGSKA (reference sequence). CDR3 bases: TGCAGTGCTAGTTGGGACTATTACAATGAGCAGTTCTTC. Translating gives CSASWDYYNEQFF.

V usage is TRBV20-1 and J usage is TRBJ2-3; 10 bases line up with TRBD2. The CDR3 contains 15 residues. Germline lookup yields CDR1 DFQATT and CDR2 SNEGSKA (reference sequence). Germline trimming cut 0 bases from V and 2 bases from J; bases unmatched to any gene: 2. The CDR3 coding sequence is TGCAGTGCTAGAGACGGGACTAGCGCCACAGATACGCAGTATTTT. Its translation is CSARDGTSATDTQYF.

This clonotype was observed a few times. This sequence joins TRBV25-1 and TRBJ2-2; 10 positions agree with TRBD2. This CDR3 is built from 19 residues. V shed 1 base and J 5 bases; nucleotides not matched to a gene: 13. In germline, CDR1 is MGHDK, CDR2 SYGVNS. The CDR3 nucleotides are TGTGCCAGCAGTGAATGGTCCCCCCCTAGCGGGGGTCTTACCGGGGAGCTGTTTTTT. This gives the protein CASSEWSPPSGGLTGELFF.

The chain joins TRBV28 to TRBJ1-1; maybe TRBD1 (6 bases). In germline, CDR1 is MDHEN, CDR2 SYDVKM. The length of the CDR3 is 15 residues. Trimming stripped 7 bases from V and 2 bases from J, with 17 bases between. For the CDR3, the DNA is TGTGCCAGCACACCGGGGGGCATGACTAACACTGAAGCTTTCTTT. It codes for CASTPGGMTNTEAFF.

CDR3 residues: CASSQGPLNEQYF. The DNA of the CDR3 is TGTGCCAGCAGCCAAGGACCCCTTAACGAGCAGTACTTC. The V gene is TRBV4-2, the J gene TRBJ2-7; D is undetermined. The germline V and J ends were trimmed by 1 base and 5 bases, with 9 bases remaining between them. The CDR3 loop spans 13 amino acids. Germline CDR1 LGHNA, CDR2 YNFKEQ.

The chain combines TRBV7-3 with TRBJ2-1, with TRBD1 matching 9 bases. The germline V gene has CDR1 SGHTA and CDR2 FQGTGA. CDR3 length: 15 amino acids. Unmatched junction bases numbered 10, after V lost 7 bases and J lost 6 bases. CDR3 sequence reads: CASKLRDREFNEQFF. CDR3 sequence (DNA): TGTGCCAGCAAACTCCGGGACAGGGAGTTCAATGAGCAGTTCTTC.

In the case of this clonotype: One junction end disagrees with the germline gene, perhaps due to a read error. CDR3 residues: CASSPDASYEQYF. For the CDR3, the DNA is TGTGCTAGCAGCCCGGACGCTTCCTACGAGCAGTACTTC. The chain carries TRBV7-7 and TRBJ2-7; D gene uncertain. The CDR3 sequence is 13 residues long. Germline assignment: CDR1 SSHAT and CDR2 FNYEAQ (reference sequence).

In this sample, this clonotype turned up many times. The J gene is TRBJ2-1, the V gene TRBV10-3, with D perhaps given as TRBD1 or TRBD2 (5 bases each). CDR3 length equals 14 residues. The germline CDR1 and CDR2 sequences are ENHRY and SYGVKD. The V and J ends lost 10 bases and 9 bases respectively, with 22 bases between them. DNA of the CDR3: TGTGCCACTCAGTTGATGCAGGGAGAAGGTGAGCAGTTCTTC. It translates to CATQLMQGEGEQFF.

The chain employs TRBV7-9 and TRBJ2-1; 9 nucleotides agree with TRBD2. The junction had 9 bases not matched to a gene; V was cut back by 6 bases and J by 0 bases. CDR1 is SEHNR and CDR2 is FQNEAQ in the germline V gene (reference sequence). The CDR3 consists of 17 residues. CDR3 in DNA: TGTGCCAGCAGTCGTATAGCGGGGGCGGGCTCCTACAATGAGCAGTTCTTC. Protein sequence: CASSRIAGAGSYNEQFF.

The sample holds a few counts of this clonotype. The chain carries TRBV7-2 and TRBJ1-1; the D is unclear. In germline, CDR1 is SGHTA, CDR2 FQGNSA. The CDR3 totals 14 residues. V gave up 3 bases and J gave up 1 base, with 9 bases separating them. The CDR3 protein is CASSFFATNTEAFF. Here the CDR3 DNA reads TGTGCCAGCAGCTTTTTTGCCACGAACACTGAAGCTTTCTTT.

This clonotype has only a few counts. The genes are TRBV15 and TRBJ2-2; D is ambiguous. Trimming shortened V by 6 bases and J by 7 bases, and 12 bases separated the two germline ends. CDR1 is LNHNV, CDR2 YYDKDF, per germline (reference sequence). The CDR3 loop spans 13 amino acids. The CDR3 protein is CATSFWVNGELFF. The CDR3 DNA is TGTGCCACCAGTTTTTGGGTAAACGGGGAGCTGTTTTTT.

This clonotype turned up a few times. V gene TRBV13 combines with J gene TRBJ2-5; D gene unclear. Per germline, CDR1 PRHDT and CDR2 FYEKMQ (reference sequence). V lost 5 bases and J lost 0, with 16 bases in between. The CDR3 length is 16 residues. The DNA of the CDR3 is TGTGCCAGCAGCCCACTCGGAGACCCGGACCAAGAGACCCAGTACTTC. This translates into CASSPLGDPDQETQYF. The full variable domain, in which reference TRBV13 and TRBJ2-5 provide the parts outside the CDR3, is AAGVIQSPRHLIKEKRETATLKCYPIPRHDTVYWYQQGPGQDPQFLISFYEKMQSDKGSIPDRFSAQQFSDYHSELNMSSLELGDSALYFCASSPLGDPDQETQYFGPGTRLLVL.

This clonotype was counted only a few times. The rearrangement links TRBV7-2 to TRBJ1-4, with TRBD1 identical over 9 bases. This CDR3 region has 14 residues. CDR1 and CDR2 (germline): SGHTA, FQGNSA. V gave up 6 bases and J gave up 4 bases; unmatched junction bases: 3. The CDR3 coding sequence is TGTGCCAGCAGAAGGACAGGGGATAATGAAAAACTGTTTTTT. It translates to CASRRTGDNEKLFF.

This clonotype appeared many times. This sequence joins TRBV10-1 and TRBJ2-5, with D tentatively TRBD1 or TRBD2 (5 bases each). Germline V gene lookup returns CDR1 WNHNN and CDR2 SYGVQD (reference sequence). This CDR3 spans 14 amino acids. Deletions cut 3 bases from V and 2 bases from J, with 10 bases between. The CDR3 reads CASSDSWGQETQYF. The CDR3 DNA reads as TGCGCCAGCAGTGATAGCTGGGGGCAAGAGACCCAGTACTTC.

This clonotype was seen ten or more times. The V gene is TRBV29-1, the J gene TRBJ1-4; D perhaps matches TRBD1 (5 bases). Between the trimmed V and J ends, which lost 5 bases and 5 bases, there was a span of 15 bases. Germline V gives CDR1 SQVTM, CDR2 ANQGSEA. This CDR3 region has 14 residues. In DNA form, the CDR3 reads TGCAGCGTTCTCATCACCGGGGCGAATGAAAAACTGTTTTTT. Protein product: CSVLITGANEKLFF.

This clonotype was counted only a few times. The chain couples TRBV3-1 to TRBJ2-5, with TRBD2 matching over 13 bases. The germline CDR1 and CDR2 sequences are LGHDT and YNNKEL (reference sequence). The J segment lost 5 bases and the V segment lost 6 bases, leaving 6 bases of the junction unmatched. This CDR3 is built from 15 residues. CDR3 residues: CASSRTSGSYETQYF. The DNA of the CDR3 is TGTGCCAGCAGTCGGACTAGCGGGAGCTATGAGACCCAGTACTTC.

This clonotype was picked up a small number of times. This chain uses TRBV27 with TRBJ2-1, with D tentatively TRBD2 (6 bases). CDR3 size: 14 residues. Germline V CDR1 and CDR2: MNHEY, SMNVEV (reference sequence). V shed 4 bases and J shed 10 bases, with 17 bases lying between them. In DNA, the CDR3 is TGTGCCAGCAGTTCCCCCGCGGGGATGGGGGAGCAGTTCTTC. Protein sequence: CASSSPAGMGEQFF.

This chain links TRBV6-1 with TRBJ2-5, with D unclear. Per the germline V gene, CDR1 is MNHNS and CDR2 is SASEGT. The CDR3 runs to 15 residues. Trimming removed 5 bases at V and 2 bases at J, with 15 bases between. The DNA for the CDR3 is TGTGCCAGCAGTCCCGAAGTGAAGCGTCAAGAGACCCAGTACTTC. Translation: CASSPEVKRQETQYF.

This clonotype has just a few counts. This chain links TRBV20-1 with TRBJ1-5, with TRBD1 identical over 7 bases. Germline CDR1 is DFQATT and CDR2 is SNEGSKA (reference sequence). With 3 bases clipped from V and 5 bases from J, the junction kept 10 bases outside the gene matches. This CDR3 contains 15 residues. As DNA, the CDR3 is TGCAGTGCTAGCAAAACAGGGGTTTTCGATCAGCCCCAGCATTTT. It is translated as CSASKTGVFDQPQHF.

This clonotype was counted only a few times. The V call is TRBV7-6, the J call TRBJ2-1; a weak D match, TRBD2 (6 bases). The CDR3 extends over 16 amino acids. CDR1 is SGHVS and CDR2 is FNYEAQ in the germline V gene. V lost 4 bases and J lost 7, with 20 bases in between. CDR3 amino acids: CASSSQAGQVGNEQFF. DNA of the CDR3: TGTGCCAGCAGCTCCCAAGCGGGCCAAGTGGGGAATGAGCAGTTCTTC.

This clonotype was observed many times. The rearrangement links TRBV27 to TRBJ1-4; D is possibly TRBD1 (5 bases). Trimming cost V 3 bases and J 7 bases, with 15 bases left between them. Germline V gene sequence: CDR1 MNHEY, CDR2 SMNVEV (reference sequence). The CDR3 sequence is 15 residues long. The CDR3 protein is CASSFGQGASEKLFF. Written as DNA, the CDR3 is TGTGCCAGCAGTTTTGGGCAAGGGGCTAGTGAAAAACTGTTTTTT.

This clonotype was counted only a few times. The chain couples TRBV4-3 to TRBJ2-3, with D possibly matching TRBD1 (6 bases). The CDR3 runs 14 residues. Trimming left V 0 bases short and J 6 bases short, with 10 bases between. Germline CDR1 and CDR2: LGHNA and YSLEER. The CDR3 sequence is CASSQDAQGDTQYF. The CDR3 DNA reads TGCGCCAGCAGCCAAGATGCTCAGGGGGATACGCAGTATTTT.

On this clonotype: At one of its ends the junction is not consistent with the germline gene, which may arise from a read error. The chain employs TRBV9 and TRBJ2-2; TRBD1 is a possible D gene (5 bases). The CDR3 extends over 14 amino acids. From germline, CDR1 is SGDLS and CDR2 YYNGEE. CDR3 in DNA: TGTGCCAGCACCGTAACAGGGAACACCGGGGAGCTGTTTTTT. This codes for CASTVTGNTGELFF.

This clonotype was seen a few times. The J gene is TRBJ1-4, the V gene TRBV6-6; D is unresolved. Trimming removed 6 bases from V and 8 bases from J, with 10 bases in between. The CDR3 runs 12 residues. The germline CDR1 and CDR2 sequences are MNHNY and SVGAGI (reference sequence). The CDR3 bases are TGTGCCAGCAGGGGAAGGGAAGAAAAACTGTTTTTT. It translates to CASRGREEKLFF.